The sequence of this TCR beta chain was determined in a study of cytomegalovirus exposure and HLA in healthy donors (dated by TCRdb to the late 2010s). For context, the study as a whole: An earlier analysis of 587 of the donors reported about 260 Gb of sequence data and around 120 million unique TCR beta sequences obtained from approximately 180 million T cells. An early release that covered about 600 HLA-typed donors contained approximately 300 gigabases of sequencing data and about 84 million unique TCR sequences. The genetic ancestry cluster associated with self-reported Caucasian donors included about four fifths of the roughly 380 genotyped donors. The study aimed to test whether signatures of past pathogen exposure could be identified by cataloging public T cell receptors. Using immunosequencing, the study profiled T cell repertoires from 500 to 800 subjects and related those repertoires to cytomegalovirus serostatus. In addition to the first cohort of several hundred subjects, a separate validation cohort of under 150 different subjects was used. The study combined high-throughput TCR immunosequencing, statistical association of individual TCRs with disease status, and machine learning to predict cytomegalovirus infection status. A later analysis re-examined previously published TCR beta repertoires from just over 650 donors and added high-resolution HLA genotyping to investigate patterns of TCR occurrence. In the later analysis, no new phenotypic data were used to find candidate immune exposures; instead, reliance was placed on TCR beta sequences and their occurrence across donors. In an earlier analysis of more than 550 of the donors, high-throughput TCR beta sequencing was used to judge whether each TCR beta V gene segment behaved as functional or pseudogenic. Donor age, sex, ethnicity and CMV serostatus were collected together with the repertoire data. Genome-wide SNP genotypes for about 65% of the 666 donors were used in a later genetic analysis, which treated that subset as a discovery cohort. All discovery cohort repertoires had been generated on a single sequencing platform. Both class I and class II loci were covered by HLA typing, at four-digit resolution. Typing coverage differed by locus: A, B, C, DRB1 and DQB1 were typed in about 620-640 donors, DQA1 in about 500, DPA1 in around 610, and DPB1 in just under 490. Five DR-DQ haplotypes were treated as single units for association and clustering because of strong linkage in the cohort. Among some 410 genotyped donors of the cohort, an average of approximately 240,000 unique TCR beta nucleotide sequences was sequenced per donor, of which about 18% were non-productive.

The library was obtained by the immunoSEQ multiplex PCR assay. For the multiplex PCR, a mixture combining 60 forward primers for TCR Vbeta segments and 13 reverse primers for TCR Jbeta segments was used. The CDR3 region of rearranged TCR beta genes was amplified from genomic DNA with a multiplex PCR assay. On the Illumina HiSeq System, the amplified TCR beta libraries were sequenced as 87-base-pair reads. Concerning the study's data processing: Across the 670 or so repertoires, a later analysis counted approximately 83 million unique TCR beta chains, about 10 million of which were shared by at least two donors. To remove PCR and sequencing errors, raw reads were error-corrected and collapsed into unique sequences using a nearest-neighbor algorithm that merged closely related sequences. V, D and J gene segments were assigned by aligning CDR3 sequences to IMGT reference sequences. For a sequence to be retained, a match of at least six nucleotides to both a V gene segment and a J gene segment was required. A rearrangement counted as productive if the CDR3 had no stop codons and remained in frame with V and J, and every other rearrangement counted as non-productive. Following IMGT convention, CDR3 was defined as the stretch from the second conserved V-encoded cysteine up to the conserved J-encoded phenylalanine. The earlier analysis of roughly 590 of the donors excluded sequences that lacked an unambiguous match to a single V gene segment. An earlier analysis of approximately 590 of the donors called V segments functional above 56.7% productive rearrangements and segregating when the between-donor standard deviation exceeded 5%. A statistical classification framework was developed to diagnose cytomegalovirus status using the catalog of TCR beta chain sequences. In a later analysis, V and J genes were assigned by comparing TCR nucleotide sequences against IMGT/GENE-DB human TR gene sequences. Using the TCRdist pipeline, a later analysis assigned CDR3 sequences along with most-parsimonious VDJ recombination scenarios. In a later analysis, each TCR beta chain was defined by its CDR3 amino acid sequence together with its V-gene family, and reads lacking a unique V-gene family were excluded. To address suspected cross-contamination and a sequencing artifact, a later analysis removed 592 highly shared, low-generation-probability nucleotide sequences. In a later analysis, a clonal expansion index for each public chain was calculated from normalized within-repertoire ranks of inferred template counts. Generation probabilities in a later analysis came from a VDJ recombination model fitted to out-of-frame rearrangements, and those results were checked against IGoR. In a later analysis, hypergeometric tests were used to score TCR-TCR, TCR-HLA and TCR-CMV co-occurrence, with a repertoire-size bias correction applied to TCR pairs. In a later analysis, false discovery rates were estimated by permuting HLA or CMV assignments 20 times. In a later analysis, co-occurring TCRs were grouped with DBSCAN, and TCRdist sequence similarity was added when clustering was performed within HLA-allele-positive subsets. Repertoires with fewer than 30,000 or more than 120,000 public chains were left out of co-occurrence clustering, as were about 5 repertoires with anomalous nucleotide sharing. The source is immuneACCESS, and TCRdb retained only in-frame sequences with V and J called. Part of the clones is not carried over; for the studies checked, unresolved V genes explain less than half of this, and the remainder is unexplained. V and J calls plus clone size are reproduced from that table; the DNA served to infer D and trimming. This sample lists about 98,000 clones; around 80% were detected once. The top ten clonotypes cover about 1.5% of the sample.

A word on this clone: This receptor's antigen is unknown. No much larger clone exists at a distance of one base, and base qualities are not known.

Broader findings and caveats from the paper: The 87-base-pair reads could not distinguish some IMGT-functional V segments, including TRBV6-2 and TRBV6-3, so those segments were excluded. It was suggested by the authors that the approach could potentially be generalized to other disease states and immunological phenotypes. A later analysis reported that several top co-occurrence clusters appeared linked to parvovirus B19, influenza, CMV and Epstein-Barr virus. In a later analysis, HLA-associated TCR beta chains showed more clonal expansion and lower generation probabilities than non-associated chains that were equally common. V-gene and J-gene trimming of TCR beta chains was associated with a missense DCLRE1C variant in a later genetic analysis, and the association was replicated in an independent cohort. This cohort had only TCR beta chains sequenced, and the lack of alpha or paired-chain data limited which features could be detected. Strong co-occurrence of HLA alleles, especially DR and DQ, made assigning TCR associations to individual alleles difficult. In vitro tests confirmed that a few of the cytomegalovirus-associated TCR beta chains recognize cytomegalovirus antigens. In the study, around 150 TCR beta chains were listed as associated with cytomegalovirus. The classifier was reported to diagnose cytomegalovirus status with high specificity and sensitivity in both the original cohort and the validation cohort. CMV serostatus was the only immune exposure information available for the cohort. A cluster of highly shared sequence variants was judged likely to be a technical artifact of the sequencing pipeline. A further reported finding was that TCR beta sequences accurately predicted the HLA-A and HLA-B alleles for most subjects in the first cohort. Most CMV-associated TCR beta chains appeared to be HLA-restricted in a later analysis, and the HLA associations seemed to be driven largely by CMV exposure. According to a later genetic analysis, donors in an Asian-associated ancestry cluster had fewer N-insertions in productive TCRs than the approximately 670-donor mean. Most TCR sequences were observed very rarely across donors, whereas some public TCRs were present in many individuals. Roughly uniform sequencing depth across donors was assumed in presence/absence analyses, although this assumption may not hold. Specific HLA alleles were associated with 15,000 to 20,000 TCR beta sequences at a false discovery rate of 0.05 in a later analysis. Because counts were too low, seventeen rarely observed V segments, including chromosome 9 orphons, were left out of the earlier analysis of 587 of the donors. In an earlier analysis of about 600 of the donors, most TCR beta V segments appeared in productive rearrangements about 87% or about 30% of the time, broadly matching IMGT annotations. According to a later analysis, TCR association rates differed among HLA loci, with DRB1 alleles showing the most associated TCRs and HLA-C alleles showing the fewest. Linkage disequilibrium might explain the correlated functional status among segregating V segments, but an unknown experimental factor could not be ruled out. Because HLA typing was missing for some donors at each locus, association tests included only the typed subset.

The cohort consisted of fewer than 700 healthy bone marrow donors. Cohort members were all nominally healthy when sampled, although unrecorded immune exposures were likely present. The donor tested CMV seronegative and was one of the 352 seronegative cohort members. Every donor gave a peripheral blood sample, and the peripheral blood mononuclear cells from that sample were used for TCR beta sequencing. Genomic DNA was extracted from the blood cell samples with the Qiagen DNeasy Blood Extraction Kit. Measured from the cysteine to the phenylalanine, the CDR3 is 15 residues long. Only the CDR3 part of the read is kept: 45 bases, read in frame from the first base. According to the germline V gene, CDR1 reads LGHNT and CDR2 reads FRNRAP. Trimming accounts for 2 bases at V and 1 base at J, while the number of junction bases matched to no gene is 3.

The clonotype comes from a man aged 35-49 years in good health and CMV-seronegative. The sequenced material came from PBMCs. Here the chain combines TRBV12-5 and TRBJ2-3; a stretch of 7 junction bases matches TRBD1. The CDR3 protein: CASGLIGTGTDTQYF. The sequenced DNA: TGTGCTAGTGGTTTGATCGGGACAGGCACAGATACGCAGTATTTT.